This T cell receptor (beta chain) was identified in a study of breast tumors, draining lymph nodes, adjacent tissues. Study observations and caveats: The lymph node origin of tumor T cells was framed as consistent with a hypothesis, not demonstrated.

This clonotype was counted at least ten times. What it binds is unknown. Samples came from axillary lymph nodes draining the breast cancer. One entry per CDR3 protein, called by TCRdb with MiXCR from the multiplex PCR reads. This sample has roughly 120,000 distinct CDR3 sequences, with around 20% found just once. Germline V gene lookup returns CDR1 SQVTM and CDR2 ANQGSEA. With V trimmed by 5 bases and J by 2 bases, 4 bases remained unmatched. This CDR3 is 13 amino acids long. V is TRBV29-1 and J is TRBJ2-5, with 8 bases matching TRBD2. This receptor was obtained from a female donor with breast cancer. Some clones in this sample may be carry-over from other donors' samples. Sequenced input: axillary lymph node tissue. CDR3 sequence (DNA): TGCAGCGTTCGGTTAGCGGGACAAGAGACCCAGTACTTC. Encoded protein: CSVRLAGQETQYF. Filled out from reference TRBV29-1 and TRBJ2-5, the complete variable domain reads SAVISQKPSRDICQRGTSLTIQCQVDSQVTMMFWYRQQPGQSLTLIATANQGSEATYESGFVIDKFPISRPNLTFSTLTVSNMSPEDSSIYLCSVRLAGQETQYFGPGTRLLVL.